These 14 T cell receptor beta chains originate from one sample sequenced in a study of T cell changes during pregnancy in multiple sclerosis. Produced via immunoSEQ multiplex PCR; TCRdb's table is partial and in-frame only. This sample has about 43,000 clones, with approximately 91% found just once. The sequenced sample consisted of PBMCs (not recorded whether the cells were cultured). The receptors stem from a female donor with multiple sclerosis, enrolled in a pregnancy study.

The V and J genes are TRBV6-1 and TRBJ1-2; D uncertain. V was pared by 2 bases and J by 2 bases, with 9 bases between. Germline assignment: CDR1 MNHNS and CDR2 SASEGT. The CDR3 extends over 14 amino acids. The CDR3 sequence is CASSESLENYGYTF. CDR3 nucleotides: TGTGCCAGCAGTGAATCTCTAGAAAACTATGGCTACACCTTC.

The chain combines TRBV13 with TRBJ2-4; perhaps TRBD2 as D (6 bases). Germline CDR1 is PRHDT and CDR2 is FYEKMQ (reference sequence). V was pared by 5 bases and J by 0 bases, with 8 bases between. The CDR3 length is 14 residues. This CDR3 reads CASSMGGAKNIQYF. The CDR3 DNA reads as TGTGCCAGCAGCATGGGGGGAGCCAAAAACATTCAGTACTTC.

Comments on this clone: Other DNA variants within this sample encode the same CDR3. J is TRBJ1-1 and V is TRBV19; a possible D gene is TRBD1 (6 bases). V lost 1 base and J lost 5, with 8 bases in between. This CDR3 has 13 residues. Germline CDR1 reads LNHDA; CDR2 reads SQIVND (reference sequence). The CDR3 nucleotides read TGTGCCAGTAGTATAGGGACAGCTACTGAAGCTTTCTTT. This sequence encodes CASSIGTATEAFF.

The CDR3 spells CASNPEEGDTYYGYTF. CDR3 sequence (DNA): TGCGCCAGCAACCCTGAAGAAGGGGACACATACTATGGCTACACCTTC. V gene TRBV4-1 combines with J gene TRBJ1-2, with a tentative D call TRBD1 (6 bases). Per the germline V gene, CDR1 is MGHRA and CDR2 is YSYEKL. CDR3 length equals 16 residues. Deletions cut 7 bases from V and 3 bases from J, with 21 bases between.

This clone has just one count. V gene TRBV19 combines with J gene TRBJ1-1; D not certain. Looked up from germline, CDR1 is LNHDA and CDR2 is SQIVND (reference sequence). Deletions cut 4 bases from V and 1 base from J, with 7 bases between. This CDR3 is built from 13 residues. CDR3 loop: CASSTQQNTEAFF. The DNA of the CDR3 is TGTGCCAGTAGTACCCAACAGAACACTGAAGCTTTCTTT.

This clone has more than one count but fewer than ten. The chain links TRBV2 to TRBJ2-7; D possibly matches TRBD1 or TRBD2 (5 bases each). There are 12 residues in the CDR3. Germline lookup yields CDR1 SNHLY and CDR2 FYNNEI. V was clipped by 6 bases and J by 5 bases, with 11 bases between them. The CDR3 is CASRPLGHEQYF. The CDR3 DNA follows: TGTGCCAGCAGGCCCTTGGGACACGAGCAGTACTTC. Full variable domain (rest looked up from reference TRBV2 and TRBJ2-7): EPEVTQTPSHQVTQMGQEVILRCVPISNHLYFYWYRQILGQKVEFLVSFYNNEISEKSEIFDDQFSVERPDGSNFTLKIRSTKLEDSAMYFCASRPLGHEQYFGPGTRLTVT.

This chain links TRBV29-1 with TRBJ1-1; D may be TRBD1 (5 bases). Germline lookup yields CDR1 SQVTM and CDR2 ANQGSEA. This CDR3 region has 11 residues. Trimming took 6 bases from V and 8 from J, leaving 13 bases between them. The CDR3 bases are TGCAGCGTAGTTCTTGGGGGGGAAGCTTTCTTT. Protein product: CSVVLGGEAFF. Supplemented by reference TRBV29-1 and TRBJ1-1, the full variable domain reads SAVISQKPSRDICQRGTSLTIQCQVDSQVTMMFWYRQQPGQSLTLIATANQGSEATYESGFVIDKFPISRPNLTFSTLTVSNMSPEDSSIYLCSVVLGGEAFFGQGTRLTVV.

V gene TRBV29-1 combines with J gene TRBJ2-5; D remains unclear. Between the trimmed V and J ends, which lost 4 bases and 1 base, there was a span of 7 bases. This CDR3 has 12 residues. CDR1 is SQVTM and CDR2 is ANQGSEA in the germline V gene. CDR3 DNA sequence: TGCAGCGTTGGCCTAGTCCAAGAGACCCAGTACTTC. It specifies CSVGLVQETQYF.

The rearrangement uses TRBV19 and TRBJ2-1; D assignment may be TRBD1 or TRBD2 (5 bases each). This CDR3 contains 15 residues. V lost 3 bases and J lost 6, with 15 bases in between. The V gene's germline CDR1 is LNHDA and CDR2 SQIVND (reference sequence). The CDR3 spells CASSMGRFEGNEQFF. The CDR3 nucleotides are TGTGCCAGTAGTATGGGACGGTTCGAGGGCAATGAGCAGTTCTTC.

The rearrangement uses TRBV27 and TRBJ2-7, with 13 nucleotides matching TRBD2. The V gene's germline CDR1 is MNHEY and CDR2 SMNVEV (reference sequence). This CDR3 is 18 amino acids long. With 6 bases clipped from V and 0 bases from J, the junction kept 11 bases outside the gene matches. The chain's CDR3 is CASSTLTSGRPSSYEQYF. The CDR3 coding sequence is TGTGCCAGCAGCACACTGACTAGCGGGAGGCCTAGCTCCTACGAGCAGTACTTC.

Here the CDR3 DNA reads TGTGCCAGCAGTGAACCTCCGGGACAGGGTAGTAACACTGAAGCTTTCTTT. It translates to CASSEPPGQGSNTEAFF. The J gene is TRBJ1-1, the V gene TRBV6-1, with 9 bases lining up with TRBD1. The CDR3 extends over 17 amino acids. Germline CDR1 reads MNHNS; CDR2 reads SASEGT. V dropped 2 bases and J dropped 2; count of bases not matched to a gene: 9.

The rearrangement joins TRBV2 to TRBJ2-7; D not certain. CDR3 size: 14 residues. Germline V gene sequence: CDR1 SNHLY, CDR2 FYNNEI. V was trimmed by 4 bases and J by 2 bases, leaving 12 bases between them. The CDR3 loop is CASSGEQGPYEQYF. The DNA of the CDR3 is TGTGCCAGCAGTGGGGAACAAGGCCCCTACGAGCAGTACTTC.

The rearrangement uses TRBV11-3 and TRBJ2-2; TRBD2 matches at 9 bases. This CDR3 contains 14 residues. Germline loops: CDR1 SGHNT, CDR2 YENEEA. With V trimmed by 4 bases and J by 6 bases, 3 bases remained unmatched. DNA for the CDR3: TGTGCCAGCAGCTACCAGCGGGAGGCCGGGGAGCTGTTTTTT. The encoded protein is CASSYQREAGELFF.

The chain links TRBV5-1 to TRBJ2-3, with 7 bases aligning to TRBD2. This CDR3 is 15 amino acids long. Germline V gene data show CDR1 as SGHRS and CDR2 as YFSETQ. The V gene end was trimmed by 0 bases and the J gene end by 8 bases; junction bases not matched to a gene: 9. The CDR3 protein is CASSLASGTMGTQYF. CDR3 nucleotide sequence: TGCGCCAGCAGCTTGGCCAGCGGGACCATGGGTACGCAGTATTTT.